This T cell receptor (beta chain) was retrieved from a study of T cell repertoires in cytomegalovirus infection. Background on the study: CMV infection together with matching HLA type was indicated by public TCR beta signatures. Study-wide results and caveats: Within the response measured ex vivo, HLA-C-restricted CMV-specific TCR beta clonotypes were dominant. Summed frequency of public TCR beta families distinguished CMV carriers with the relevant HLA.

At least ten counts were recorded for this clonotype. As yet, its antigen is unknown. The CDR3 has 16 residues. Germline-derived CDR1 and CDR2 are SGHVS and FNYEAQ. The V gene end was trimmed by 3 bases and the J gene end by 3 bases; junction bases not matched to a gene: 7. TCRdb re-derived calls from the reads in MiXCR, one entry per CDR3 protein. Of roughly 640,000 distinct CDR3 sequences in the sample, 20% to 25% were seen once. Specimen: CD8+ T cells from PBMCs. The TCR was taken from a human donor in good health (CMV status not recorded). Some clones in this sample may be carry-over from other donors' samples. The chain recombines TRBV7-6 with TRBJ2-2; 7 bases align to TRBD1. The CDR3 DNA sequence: TGTGCCAGCAGCTTCATAGGGGGCGAAGACACCGGGGAGCTGTTTTTT. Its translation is CASSFIGGEDTGELFF. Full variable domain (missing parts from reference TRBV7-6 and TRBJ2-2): GAGVSQSPRYKVTKRGQDVALRCDPISGHVSLYWYRQALGQGPEFLTYFNYEAQQDKSGLPNDRFSAERPEGSISTLTIQRTEQRDSAMYRCASSFIGGEDTGELFFGEGSRLTVL.